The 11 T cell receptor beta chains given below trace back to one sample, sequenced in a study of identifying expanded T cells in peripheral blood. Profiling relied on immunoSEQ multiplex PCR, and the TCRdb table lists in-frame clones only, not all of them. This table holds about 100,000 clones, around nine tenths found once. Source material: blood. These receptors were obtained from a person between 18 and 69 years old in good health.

The CDR3 reads CASSLGQGGNQPQHF. Here the CDR3 DNA reads TGCGCCAGCAGCTTGGGACAGGGAGGGAATCAGCCCCAGCATTTT. The rearrangement links TRBV5-1 to TRBJ1-5; the match to TRBD1 covers 7 bases. Trimming removed 0 bases from V and 4 bases from J; junction bases left unmatched: 4. Germline CDR1 SGHRS, CDR2 YFSETQ. The CDR3 covers 15 residues.

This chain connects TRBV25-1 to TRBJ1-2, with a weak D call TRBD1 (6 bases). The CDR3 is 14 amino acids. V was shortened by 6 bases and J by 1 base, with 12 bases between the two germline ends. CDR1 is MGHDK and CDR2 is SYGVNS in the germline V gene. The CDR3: CASSRDTYNYGYTF. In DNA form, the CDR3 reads TGTGCCAGCAGCCGGGACACCTATAACTATGGCTACACCTTC.

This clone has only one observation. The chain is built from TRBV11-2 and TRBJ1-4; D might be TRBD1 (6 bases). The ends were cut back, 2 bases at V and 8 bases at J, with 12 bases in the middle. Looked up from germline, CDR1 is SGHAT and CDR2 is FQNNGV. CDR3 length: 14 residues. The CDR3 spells CASSLSQGSEKLFF. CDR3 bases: TGTGCCAGCAGCTTATCTCAGGGGAGCGAAAAACTGTTTTTT.

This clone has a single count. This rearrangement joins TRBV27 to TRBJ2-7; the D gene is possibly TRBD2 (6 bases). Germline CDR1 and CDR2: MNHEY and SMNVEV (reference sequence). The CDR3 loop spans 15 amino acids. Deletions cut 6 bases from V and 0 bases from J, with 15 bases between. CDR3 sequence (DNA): TGTGCCAGCAGGCCCTGGGGGGATGCCTCCTACGAGCAGTACTTC. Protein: CASRPWGDASYEQYF.

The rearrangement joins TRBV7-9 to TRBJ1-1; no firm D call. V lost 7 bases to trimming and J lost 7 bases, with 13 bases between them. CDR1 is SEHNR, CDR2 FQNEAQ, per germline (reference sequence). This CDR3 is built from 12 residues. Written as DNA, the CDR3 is TGTGCCAGCAACCGGGGTGAAGGTGAAGCTTTCTTT. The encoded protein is CASNRGEGEAFF.

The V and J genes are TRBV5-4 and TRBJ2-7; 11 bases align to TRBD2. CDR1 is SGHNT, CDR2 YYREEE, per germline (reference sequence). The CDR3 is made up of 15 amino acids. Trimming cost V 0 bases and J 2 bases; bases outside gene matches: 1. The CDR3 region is CASSLASGGTYEQYF. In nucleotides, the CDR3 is TGTGCCAGCAGCTTGGCTAGCGGGGGGACCTACGAGCAGTACTTC. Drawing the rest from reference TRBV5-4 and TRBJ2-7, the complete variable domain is ETGVTQSPTHLIKTRGQQVTLRCSSQSGHNTVSWYQQALGQGPQFIFQYYREEENGRGNFPPRFSGLQFPNYSSELNVNALELDDSALYLCASSLASGGTYEQYFGPGTRLTVT.

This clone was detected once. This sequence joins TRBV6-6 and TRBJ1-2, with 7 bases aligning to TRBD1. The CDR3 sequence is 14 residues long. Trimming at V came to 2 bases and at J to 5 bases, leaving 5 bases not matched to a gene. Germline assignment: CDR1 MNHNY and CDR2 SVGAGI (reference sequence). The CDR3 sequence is CASSYRDSEYGYTF. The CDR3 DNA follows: TGTGCCAGCAGTTACCGGGACAGCGAGTATGGCTACACCTTC.

In DNA, the CDR3 is TGTGCCATCAGTTATGGACAGGGAGGAGAGACCCAGTACTTC. The encoded protein is CAISYGQGGETQYF. J is TRBJ2-5 and V is TRBV10-3, with 8 bases identical to TRBD1. V was clipped by 5 bases and J by 4 bases; unmatched bases: 6. The CDR3 extends over 14 amino acids. Germline V lookup: CDR1 ENHRY, CDR2 SYGVKD.

The CDR3 is CASSLGYSSYEQYF. The DNA of the CDR3 is TGTGCCAGCAGCTTAGGGTATAGTTCCTACGAGCAGTACTTC. V is TRBV7-9 and J is TRBJ2-7; D remains unclear. Germline V lookup: CDR1 SEHNR, CDR2 FQNEAQ (reference sequence). This CDR3 has 14 amino acids. V shed 1 base and J shed 1 base, with 8 bases lying between them.

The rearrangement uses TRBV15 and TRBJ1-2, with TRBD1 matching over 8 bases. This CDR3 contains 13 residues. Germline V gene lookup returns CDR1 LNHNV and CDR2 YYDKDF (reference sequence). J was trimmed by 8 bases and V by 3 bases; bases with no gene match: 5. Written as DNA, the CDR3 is TGTGCCACCAGCAGCCGGACAGGGCAAGGCTACACCTTC. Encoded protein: CATSSRTGQGYTF.

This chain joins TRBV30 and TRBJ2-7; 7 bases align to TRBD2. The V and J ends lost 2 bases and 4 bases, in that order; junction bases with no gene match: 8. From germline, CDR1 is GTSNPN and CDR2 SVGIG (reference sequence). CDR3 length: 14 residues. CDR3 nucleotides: TGTGCCTGGAGTCCAGCAGCGGGGATTTACGAGCAGTACTTC. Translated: CAWSPAAGIYEQYF.